Presented here are 18 T cell receptor beta chains from one specimen sequenced in a study of tumor and adjacent non-tumor tissue in lung cancer. The template was RNA from unsorted bulk tissue. The library came from three nested PCR rounds adapted from ARM-PCR protocols. TCRdb redid the calling of the multiplex PCR reads with MiXCR, one entry per CDR3 protein. Here the sample spans 89,000 or so distinct CDR3 sequences, around 57% being singletons. Specimen: lung tumor tissue. These receptors were obtained from a man between 70 and 80 years old with non-small cell lung cancer.

Of note for this clonotype: The CDR3 carries no conserved terminal phenylalanine or tryptophan, so it likely arises from a read error. The gene calls are TRBV6-1 and TRBJ2-5; D might be TRBD2 (6 bases). There are 16 residues in the CDR3. Looked up from germline, CDR1 is MNHNS and CDR2 is SASEGT. The DNA of the CDR3 is TGTGCCAGCTGTGAAATTGCTAGCGCTCTCCAAGAGACCCAGTACTTA. Amino acids: CASCEIASALQETQYL.

For this clonotype: Given a much more abundant clone one base away, this may be a read error. The V gene is TRBV29-1, the J gene TRBJ1-4; D perhaps matches TRBD1 (6 bases). Germline CDR1 is SQVTM and CDR2 is ANQGSEA. The CDR3 consists of 11 residues. The CDR3 loop is CSVHRDEELFF. The CDR3 nucleotides are TGCAGCGTACACAGGGATGAAGAACTGTTTTTT.

About this clonotype itself: Given a much more abundant clone one base away, this may be a read error. The chain links TRBV5-4 to TRBJ2-2; weak D call: TRBD2 (6 bases). CDR3 size: 15 residues. CDR1 and CDR2 from the germline V gene are SGHNT and YYREEE (reference sequence). CDR3 sequence: CASSLAGGNTGGLFF. CDR3 sequence (DNA): TGTGCCAGCAGCTTGGCCGGAGGGAACACCGGGGGGCTGTTTTTT.

The chain uses TRBV15 and TRBJ2-7; no clear D gene. Germline loops: CDR1 LNHNV, CDR2 YYDKDF (reference sequence). This CDR3 spans 14 amino acids. V was shortened by 0 bases and J by 0 bases, with 6 bases between the two germline ends. CDR3 nucleotide sequence: TGTGCCACCAGCAGAGATCTAATCTCCTACGAGCAGTACTTC. The encoded protein is CATSRDLISYEQYF. Combining the CDR3 with reference TRBV15 and TRBJ2-7 gives the whole variable domain DAMVIQNPRYQVTQFGKPVTLSCSQTLNHNVMYWYQQKSSQAPKLLFHYYDKDFNNEADTPDNFQSRRPNTSFCFLDIRSPGLGDTAMYLCATSRDLISYEQYFGPGTRLTVT.

This clonotype came up many times. The chain employs TRBV6-5 and TRBJ2-6; D is undetermined. Germline CDR1 reads MNHEY; CDR2 reads SVGAGI. V gave up 8 bases and J gave up 4 bases, with 18 bases separating them. This CDR3 has 16 amino acids. CDR3 amino acids: CASRLLMSHGANVLTF. CDR3 nucleotide sequence: TGTGCCAGCCGTCTTTTGATGTCGCACGGGGCCAACGTCCTGACTTTC.

The genes are TRBV28 and TRBJ2-1; 8 bases are shared with TRBD1. The CDR3 consists of 16 residues. Germline CDR1 is MDHEN and CDR2 is SYDVKM. V lost 7 bases to trimming and J lost 3 bases; unmatched junction nucleotides: 11. CDR3: CASTVQDRVNYNEQFF. CDR3 nucleotides: TGTGCCAGCACCGTTCAGGACAGGGTAAACTACAATGAGCAGTTCTTC.

Concerning this clonotype: One end of the junction is discordant with germline, which a read error may explain. The chain combines TRBV11-2 with TRBJ2-7, with 7 bases aligning to TRBD1. Per germline, CDR1 SGHAT and CDR2 FQNNGV. The CDR3 length is 15 residues. The DNA for the CDR3 is TGTGTCAGCAGCTTAGGCAAAGACAGGGTCTACGAGCACTACTTC. Its translation is CVSSLGKDRVYEHYF.

The V gene is TRBV6-6, the J gene TRBJ1-2, with 7 bases matching TRBD1. CDR1 and CDR2 (germline): MNHNY, SVGAGI (reference sequence). The J segment lost 5 bases and the V segment lost 8 bases, leaving 8 bases of the junction unmatched. The CDR3 extends over 13 amino acids. Here the CDR3 DNA reads TGTGCCAGCTACCAGGGGGAGAGGTATGGCTACACCTTC. Translated: CASYQGERYGYTF.

CDR3: CASSQNRIVAFF. CDR3 bases: TGTGCCAGCAGCCAAAATCGTATCGTAGCTTTCTTT. The chain couples TRBV4-2 to TRBJ1-1, with D hard to call. V was trimmed by 2 bases and J by 10 bases, leaving 11 bases between them. Germline V gene sequence: CDR1 LGHNA, CDR2 YNFKEQ. The CDR3 covers 12 residues.

A note on this clonotype: This could be a read error, since a much larger clone is one nucleotide away. The CDR3 carries no conserved terminal phenylalanine or tryptophan, so it likely arises from a read error. The chain links TRBV12-3 or TRBV12-4 to TRBJ1-2; 9 nucleotides line up with TRBD1. The length of the CDR3 is 14 residues. V lost 6 bases and J lost 2; bases outside the gene matches: 4. The CDR3 DNA reads TGTGCCAGCAGCTCAGGACAGGGGAACTATGGCTACACCCTC. This codes for CASSSGQGNYGYTL.

The sample holds many counts of this clonotype. The V gene is TRBV12-3 or TRBV12-4, the J gene TRBJ2-1, with D perhaps matching TRBD2 (5 bases). This CDR3 comprises 13 residues. The ends were cut back, 10 bases at V and 6 bases at J, with 16 bases in the middle. CDR3 sequence (DNA): TGTGCCACCGGGCGAGGCGGAGGCAATGAGCAGTTCTTC. As protein: CATGRGGGNEQFF.

The sample holds a few counts of this clonotype. V usage is TRBV12-3 or TRBV12-4 and J usage is TRBJ2-7; the match to TRBD2 covers 7 bases. V lost 5 bases, J lost 2 bases, and 9 bases stayed unmatched. The CDR3 extends over 15 amino acids. The CDR3 loop is CASSMGREYPYEQYF. The CDR3 coding sequence is TGTGCCAGCAGTATGGGGCGGGAGTACCCCTACGAGCAGTACTTC.

The chain couples TRBV5-4 to TRBJ1-4; 9 bases agree with TRBD1. This CDR3 has 16 residues. Germline-derived CDR1 and CDR2 are SGHNT and YYREEE (reference sequence). Germline trimming cut 4 bases from V and 8 bases from J; bases unmatched to any gene: 12. CDR3 region: CASSTSVGQGGEKLFF. For the CDR3, the DNA is TGTGCCAGCAGCACTTCTGTGGGACAGGGCGGCGAAAAACTGTTTTTT.

The chain has TRBV7-8 and TRBJ2-2, with TRBD1 matching 7 bases. This CDR3 is built from 14 residues. Germline V CDR1 and CDR2: SGHVS, FQNEAQ. With V trimmed by 5 bases and J by 7 bases, 7 bases remained unmatched. The CDR3: CASSIRQGIGELFF. The CDR3 coding sequence is TGTGCCAGCAGCATCAGACAGGGAATCGGGGAGCTGTTTTTT.

The chain joins TRBV11-3 to TRBJ1-2; TRBD1 is a possible D gene (6 bases). The V gene lost 3 bases and the J gene lost 12 bases, with 17 bases spanning the gap. The germline V gene has CDR1 SGHNT and CDR2 YENEEA. This CDR3 spans 13 amino acids. The CDR3 nucleotides are TGTGCCAGCAGCTTTAACGGGGGCGCGAGCAACACCTTC. It encodes CASSFNGGASNTF. The full variable domain, rest sourced from reference TRBV11-3 and TRBJ1-2, is EAGVVQSPRYKIIEKKQPVAFWCNPISGHNTLYWYLQNLGQGPELLIRYENEEAVDDSQLPKDRFSAERLKGVDSTLKIQPAELGDSAVYLCASSFNGGASNTFGSGTRLTVV.

The chain combines TRBV6-9 with TRBJ2-5; TRBD1 is a possible D gene (6 bases). The CDR3 totals 16 residues. Per germline, CDR1 MNHGY and CDR2 SVAAGI. V lost 8 bases to trimming and J lost 2 bases, with 21 bases between them. Here the CDR3 DNA reads TGTGCCAGCGACCCTCAGGGATGGGGGCCACAAGAGACCCAGTACTTC. This translates into CASDPQGWGPQETQYF.

On this clonotype itself: A read error is possible here, since a much larger clone lies one base away. The DNA for the CDR3 is TGTGCCAGCAGTGTGGAAGAGGAAGTGACCCAGTACTTC. Encoded protein: CASSVEEEVTQYF. The chain couples TRBV28 to TRBJ2-5; D is ambiguous. The CDR3 runs 13 residues. V dropped 5 bases and J dropped 7 bases, with 14 bases sitting between them. The germline gives CDR1 MDHEN, CDR2 SYDVKM.

The V call is TRBV12-3 or TRBV12-4, the J call TRBJ2-7, with D possibly matching TRBD1 (5 bases). The CDR3 spans 13 residues. Trimming stripped 4 bases from V and 5 bases from J, with 12 bases between. This CDR3 reads CASSWAGRHEQYF. In DNA, the CDR3 is TGTGCCAGCAGTTGGGCAGGGCGCCACGAGCAGTACTTC.